The T cell receptor (beta chain) described here comes from a study of OX40 agonist ivuxolimab in advanced cancers. The junction had 10 bases not matched to a gene; V was cut back by 1 base and J by 6 bases. CDR1 is WSHSY and CDR2 is SAAADI in the germline V gene. The length of the CDR3 is 16 residues. TCRdb's copy holds only in-frame clones and misses some; the assay was immunoSEQ multiplex PCR. The data hold about 59,000 clones, with around 87% observed a single time. This clone has a single count. This receptor was taken from an adult with an advanced solid tumor such as melanoma, head and neck, liver or kidney cancer. Sequenced here: CD4+ or CD8+ T cells sorted from blood, sampled in a trial of the OX40 agonist ivuxolimab. The chain is built from TRBV10-2 and TRBJ2-7; 9 bases fit TRBD2. The CDR3 loop reads CASSEFSGSPLAEQYF. CDR3 coding DNA: TGCGCCAGCAGTGAGTTTAGCGGGAGCCCCCTTGCCGAGCAGTACTTC.